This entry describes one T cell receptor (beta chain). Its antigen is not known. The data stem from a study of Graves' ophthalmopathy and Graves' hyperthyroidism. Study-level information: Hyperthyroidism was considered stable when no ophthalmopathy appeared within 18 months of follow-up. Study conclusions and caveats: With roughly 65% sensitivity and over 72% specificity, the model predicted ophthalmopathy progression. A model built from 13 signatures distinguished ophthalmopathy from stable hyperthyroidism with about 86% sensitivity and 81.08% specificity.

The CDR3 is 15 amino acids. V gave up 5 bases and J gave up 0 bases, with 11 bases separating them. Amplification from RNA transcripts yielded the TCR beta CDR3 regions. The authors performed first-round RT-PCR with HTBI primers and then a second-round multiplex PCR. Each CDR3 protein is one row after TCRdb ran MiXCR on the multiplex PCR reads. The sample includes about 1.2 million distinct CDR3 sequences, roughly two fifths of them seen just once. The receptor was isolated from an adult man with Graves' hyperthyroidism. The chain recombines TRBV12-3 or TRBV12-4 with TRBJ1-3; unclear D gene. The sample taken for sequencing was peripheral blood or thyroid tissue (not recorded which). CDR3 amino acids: CASSPDSSSGNTIYF. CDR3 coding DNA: TGTGCCAGCAGTCCCGACTCCTCCTCTGGAAACACCATATATTTT.